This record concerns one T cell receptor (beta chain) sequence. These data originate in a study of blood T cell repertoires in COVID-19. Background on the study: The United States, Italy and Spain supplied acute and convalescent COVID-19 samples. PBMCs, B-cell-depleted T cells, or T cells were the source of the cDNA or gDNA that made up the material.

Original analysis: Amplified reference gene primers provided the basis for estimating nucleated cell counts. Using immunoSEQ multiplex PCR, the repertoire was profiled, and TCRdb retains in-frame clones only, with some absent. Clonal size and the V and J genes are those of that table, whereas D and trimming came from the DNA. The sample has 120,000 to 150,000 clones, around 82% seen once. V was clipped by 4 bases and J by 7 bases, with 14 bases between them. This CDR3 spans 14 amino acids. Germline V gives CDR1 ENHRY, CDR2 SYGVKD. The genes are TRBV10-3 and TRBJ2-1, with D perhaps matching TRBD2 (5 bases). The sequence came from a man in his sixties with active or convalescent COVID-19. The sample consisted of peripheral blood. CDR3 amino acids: CAISGETGSNEQFF. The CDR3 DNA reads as TGTGCCATCAGTGGGGAAACGGGAAGTAATGAGCAGTTCTTC.